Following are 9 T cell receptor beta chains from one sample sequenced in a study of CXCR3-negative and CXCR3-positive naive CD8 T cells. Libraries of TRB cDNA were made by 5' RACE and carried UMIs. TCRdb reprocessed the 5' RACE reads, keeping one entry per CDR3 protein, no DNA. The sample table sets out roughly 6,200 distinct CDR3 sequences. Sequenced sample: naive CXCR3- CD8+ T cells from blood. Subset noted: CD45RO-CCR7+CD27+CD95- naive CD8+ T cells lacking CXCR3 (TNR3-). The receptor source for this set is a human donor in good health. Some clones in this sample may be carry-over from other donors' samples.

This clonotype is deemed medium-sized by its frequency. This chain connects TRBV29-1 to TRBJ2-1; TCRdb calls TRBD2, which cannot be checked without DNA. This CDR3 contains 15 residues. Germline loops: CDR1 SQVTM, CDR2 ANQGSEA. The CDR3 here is CSVGPGLAGLAEQFF.

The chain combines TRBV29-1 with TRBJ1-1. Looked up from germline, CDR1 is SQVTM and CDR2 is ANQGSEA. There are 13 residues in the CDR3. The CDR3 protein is CSVEMVGSTEAFF.

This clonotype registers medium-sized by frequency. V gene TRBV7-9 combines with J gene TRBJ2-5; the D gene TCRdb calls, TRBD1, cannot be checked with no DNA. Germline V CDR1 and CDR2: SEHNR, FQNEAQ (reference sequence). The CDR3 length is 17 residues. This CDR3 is CASSLTGRYLPGETQYF. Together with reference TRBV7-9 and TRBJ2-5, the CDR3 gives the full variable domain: DTGVSQNPRHKITKRGQNVTFRCDPISEHNRLYWYRQTLGQGPEFLTYFQNEAQLEKSRLLSDRFSAERPKGSFSTLEIQRTEQGDSAMYLCASSLTGRYLPGETQYFGPGTRLLVL.

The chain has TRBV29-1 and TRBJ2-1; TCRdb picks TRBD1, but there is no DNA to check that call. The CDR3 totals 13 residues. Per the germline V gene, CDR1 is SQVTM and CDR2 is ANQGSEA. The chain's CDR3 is CSVGSGGYNEQFF.

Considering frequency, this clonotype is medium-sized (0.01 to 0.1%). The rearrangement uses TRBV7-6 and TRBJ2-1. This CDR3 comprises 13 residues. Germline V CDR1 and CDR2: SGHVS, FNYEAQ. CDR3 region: CASSSSLPDEQFF.

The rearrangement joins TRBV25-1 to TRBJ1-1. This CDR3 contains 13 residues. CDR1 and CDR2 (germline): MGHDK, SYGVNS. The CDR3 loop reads CASSDEGNTEAFF.

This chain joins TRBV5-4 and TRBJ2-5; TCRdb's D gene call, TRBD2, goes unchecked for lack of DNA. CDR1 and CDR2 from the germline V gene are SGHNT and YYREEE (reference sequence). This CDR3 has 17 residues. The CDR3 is CASSSGLSGALSETQYF.

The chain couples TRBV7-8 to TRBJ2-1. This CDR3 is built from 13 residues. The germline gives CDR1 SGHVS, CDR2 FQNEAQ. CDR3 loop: CASSLEAAWQQFF.

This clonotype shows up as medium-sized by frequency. CDR3 amino acids: CASSLLRTGHSGANVLTF. The genes are TRBV27 and TRBJ2-6; TCRdb's D call, TRBD1, is unchecked because there is no DNA. CDR1 and CDR2 (germline): MNHEY, SMNVEV (reference sequence). The CDR3 has 18 amino acids.